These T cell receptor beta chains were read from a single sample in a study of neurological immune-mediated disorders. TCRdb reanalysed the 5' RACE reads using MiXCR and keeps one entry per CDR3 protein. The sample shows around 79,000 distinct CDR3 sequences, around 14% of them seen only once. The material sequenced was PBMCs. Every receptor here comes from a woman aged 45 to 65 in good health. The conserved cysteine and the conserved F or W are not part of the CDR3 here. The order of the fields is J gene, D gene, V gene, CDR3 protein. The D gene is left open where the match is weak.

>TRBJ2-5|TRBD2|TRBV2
ASSVEGLAWETQY
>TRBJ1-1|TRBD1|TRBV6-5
ASSYSAGGLRTEAF
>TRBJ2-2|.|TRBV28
ASSLLRRELF
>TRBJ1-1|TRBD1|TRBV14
ASSPKRDRIIWSTEAF
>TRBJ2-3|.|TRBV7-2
ASSEGPRRTTDTQY
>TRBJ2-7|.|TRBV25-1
ASSEGGGGYEQY
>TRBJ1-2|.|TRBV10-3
AISGSGPQTTYGYT
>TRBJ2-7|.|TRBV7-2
ASGGLLGYEQY
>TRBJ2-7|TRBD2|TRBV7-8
ASSLGTSGTPPYEQY
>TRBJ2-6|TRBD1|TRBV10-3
AISGTASGANVLT
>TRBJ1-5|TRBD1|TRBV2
ASSGPPGQMNQPQH
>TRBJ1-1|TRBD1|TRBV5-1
ASSILTGTPEAF
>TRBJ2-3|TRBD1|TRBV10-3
AISAGTGVTDTQY
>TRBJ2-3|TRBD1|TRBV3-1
ASTEDRSTQY
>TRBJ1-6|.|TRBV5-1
ASRTRSANSPLH
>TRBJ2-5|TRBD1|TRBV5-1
ASSLETGGWETTY
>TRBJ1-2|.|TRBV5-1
ASSLFSTDPGYGYT
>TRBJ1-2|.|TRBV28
ASSPQGYGYT
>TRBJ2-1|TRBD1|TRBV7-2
ASNAGQGTYNEQF
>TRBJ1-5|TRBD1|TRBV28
ASSWGQGNQPQH
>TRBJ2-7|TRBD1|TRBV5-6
ASSRGQGSYEQY
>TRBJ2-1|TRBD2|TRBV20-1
SASGASGGRNEQF
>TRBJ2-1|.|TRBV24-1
ATSERFPGQIL
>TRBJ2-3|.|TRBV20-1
SARVAITDTQY
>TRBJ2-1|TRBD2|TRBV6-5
ASSYGGRAGEQF
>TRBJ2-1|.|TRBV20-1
SAPSASSYYNEQF
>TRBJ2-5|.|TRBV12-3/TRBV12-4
ARRNVATVTQY
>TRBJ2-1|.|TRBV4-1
ASSQGSLSDDEQF
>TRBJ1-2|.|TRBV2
ASSEDLGLRGYT
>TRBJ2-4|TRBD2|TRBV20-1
SAREPAGGPGAKNIQY
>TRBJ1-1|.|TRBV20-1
SAVLAGGAEAF
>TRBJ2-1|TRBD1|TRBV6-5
ASSSQGNNEQF
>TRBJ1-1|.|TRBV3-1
ASSQRGKGSTEAF
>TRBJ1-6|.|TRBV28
ASSDPRGDDNSPLH
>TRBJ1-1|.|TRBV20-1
SARSGNTEAF
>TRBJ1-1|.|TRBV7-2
ASSLVPLRNTEAF
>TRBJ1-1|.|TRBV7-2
ASSTRRGTEAF
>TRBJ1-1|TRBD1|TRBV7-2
ASGNSLFDRGGPLNTEAF
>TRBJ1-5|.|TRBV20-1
SARGIGAGNQPQH
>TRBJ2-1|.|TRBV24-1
ATSDPDGASYNEQF
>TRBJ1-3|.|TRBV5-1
ASSAGTSGNTIY
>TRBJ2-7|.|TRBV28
ASSFDWYEQY
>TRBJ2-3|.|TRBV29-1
SVEDPWWEPVGLSTDTQY
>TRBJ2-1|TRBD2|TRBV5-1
ASSPDGTSGGEQF
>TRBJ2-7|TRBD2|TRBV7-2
ASGTSAYEQY
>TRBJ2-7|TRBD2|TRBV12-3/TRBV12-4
ASSRAGLAVYEQY
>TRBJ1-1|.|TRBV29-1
SVRSGNTEAF
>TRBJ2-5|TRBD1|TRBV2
ASRSGQAPLGTQY
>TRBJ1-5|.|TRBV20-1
SARQSNQPQH
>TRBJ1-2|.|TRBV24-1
ATSEPGGGYT
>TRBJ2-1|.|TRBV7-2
ASSFGRLNEQF